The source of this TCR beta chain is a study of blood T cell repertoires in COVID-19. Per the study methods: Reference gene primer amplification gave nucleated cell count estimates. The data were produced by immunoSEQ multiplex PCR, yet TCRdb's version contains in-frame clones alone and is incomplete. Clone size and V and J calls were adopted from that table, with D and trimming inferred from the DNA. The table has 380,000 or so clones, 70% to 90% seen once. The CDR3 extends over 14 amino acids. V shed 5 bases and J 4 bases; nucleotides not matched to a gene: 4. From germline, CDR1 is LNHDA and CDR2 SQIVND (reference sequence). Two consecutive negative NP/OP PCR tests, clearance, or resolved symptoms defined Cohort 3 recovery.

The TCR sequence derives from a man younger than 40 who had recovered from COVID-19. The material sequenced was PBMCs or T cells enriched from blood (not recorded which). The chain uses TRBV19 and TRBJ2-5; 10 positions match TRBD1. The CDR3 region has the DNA TGTGCCAGTAGTTGGACAGGGGGGACAGAGACCCAGTACTTC. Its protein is CASSWTGGTETQYF.